This record concerns one TCR beta chain sequence. Antigen specificity is unknown. This entry comes from a study of cytomegalovirus exposure and HLA in healthy donors. As for the study in general: When 398 donors were genotyped, roughly 82% of them were found to fall in the Caucasian-associated ancestry cluster. Study-level points and caveats: Across all donors, roughly uniform sequencing depth was an assumption of the presence/absence analyses.

Amplification used 60 Vbeta primers and 13 Jbeta primers. Original handling: The count from a later analysis was 65 million to 90 million unique TCR beta chains, about 9.9 million of them shared. The data were produced by immunoSEQ multiplex PCR, yet TCRdb's version contains in-frame clones alone and is incomplete. V and J calls and clone size are as listed in that table; D and trimming were resolved from the DNA. Of around 98,000 clones listed, around 70% were seen once; the top ten hold 1.2%. CDR1 SGHDT and CDR2 YYEEEE come from the germline V gene. The CDR3 is 16 residues long. V was shortened by 2 bases and J by 4 bases, with 18 bases between the two germline ends.

The material sequenced was PBMCs. The rearrangement joins TRBV5-6 to TRBJ1-1; possibly TRBD1 for D (5 bases). The source of this sequence is a female donor in good health and CMV-seronegative. In nucleotides, the CDR3 is TGTGCCAGCAGCTTCGGGGGAGGAGGAGGAGGCACTGAAGCTTTCTTT. Its protein product is CASSFGGGGGGTEAFF.